The 27 T cell receptor beta chains below all came from one sample that was sequenced in a study of blood T cell repertoires in COVID-19. The data were produced by immunoSEQ multiplex PCR, yet TCRdb's version contains in-frame clones alone and is incomplete. The table shows 65,000 to 75,000 clones, with 81% occurring only once. Sequencing was performed on peripheral blood. The receptors shown here come from a man older than 75 with acute or convalescent COVID-19.

The CDR3 region is CSVSLAGGSISYNEQFF. CDR3 nucleotides: TGCAGCGTGTCTCTAGCGGGAGGGTCTATCTCCTACAATGAGCAGTTCTTC. This chain connects TRBV29-1 to TRBJ2-1; TRBD2 matches at 12 bases. The germline V gene encodes CDR1 SQVTM and CDR2 ANQGSEA. J lost 0 bases, V lost 6 bases, and 9 bases had no gene match. CDR3 size: 17 residues.

The gene calls are TRBV12-3 or TRBV12-4 and TRBJ2-1; D might be TRBD2 (5 bases). The CDR3 loop spans 13 amino acids. V gave up 6 bases and J gave up 7 bases, with 13 bases separating them. The DNA of the CDR3 is TGTGCCAGCAGAAGTGGGAGAGGTAATGAGCAGTTCTTC. Amino acids: CASRSGRGNEQFF.

This clone was detected only a few times. The J gene is TRBJ2-5, the V gene TRBV28; 8 bases line up with TRBD1. The V and J ends lost 5 bases and 4 bases, in that order; junction bases with no gene match: 9. The germline CDR1 and CDR2 sequences are MDHEN and SYDVKM. This CDR3 has 15 amino acids. In nucleotides, the CDR3 is TGTGCCAGCAGTCCCCTACCAGGGGGCGGAGAGACCCAGTACTTC. It translates to CASSPLPGGGETQYF.

The chain has TRBV5-1 and TRBJ2-3; 14 bases line up with TRBD2. Trimming cost V 0 bases and J 1 base; bases outside gene matches: 13. The germline V gene encodes CDR1 SGHRS and CDR2 YFSETQ. The CDR3 runs 21 residues. The DNA for the CDR3 is TGCGCCAGCAGCTTGGTACTCCCGGGACTAGCGGGAGATTGGGGCACAGATACGCAGTATTTT. Residues: CASSLVLPGLAGDWGTDTQYF.

J is TRBJ2-7 and V is TRBV11-3; TRBD1 aligns across 8 bases. CDR1 is SGHNT and CDR2 is YENEEA in the germline V gene. The CDR3 covers 13 residues. V was pared by 3 bases and J by 4 bases, with 2 bases of the junction left unmatched. CDR3 residues: CASSFGQGYEQYF. DNA of the CDR3: TGTGCCAGCAGCTTCGGACAGGGATACGAGCAGTACTTC.

This clone was picked up a small number of times. The chain links TRBV24-1 to TRBJ2-7, with a possible D match to TRBD2 (6 bases). The germline gives CDR1 KGHDR, CDR2 SFDVKD. The length of the CDR3 is 15 residues. Trimming removed 7 bases from V and 4 bases from J, with 19 bases in between. CDR3 amino acids: CATSHPGPRGYEQYF. The DNA of the CDR3 is TGTGCCACCAGCCACCCGGGGCCCCGGGGGTACGAGCAGTACTTC.

This chain uses TRBV9 with TRBJ2-1, with D possibly matching TRBD1 (6 bases). Trimming shortened V by 3 bases and J by 3 bases, and 16 bases separated the two germline ends. Germline CDR1 is SGDLS and CDR2 is YYNGEE. The CDR3 has 16 amino acids. CDR3 amino acids: CASSGRVGTRYNEQFF. The CDR3 DNA reads as TGTGCCAGCAGCGGCCGGGTAGGGACACGCTACAATGAGCAGTTCTTC.

The chain employs TRBV18 and TRBJ2-7; weak D call: TRBD2 (5 bases). Germline loops: CDR1 KGHSH, CDR2 LQKENI. Trimming removed 5 bases at V and 0 bases at J, with 14 bases between. This CDR3 comprises 15 residues. Here the CDR3 reads CASSEVGESSYEQYF. The DNA of the CDR3 is TGTGCCAGCTCAGAGGTGGGAGAGAGCTCCTACGAGCAGTACTTC.

The J gene is TRBJ1-6, the V gene TRBV30, with 11 bases fitting TRBD1. V shed 5 bases and J 7 bases; nucleotides not matched to a gene: 7. In germline, CDR1 is GTSNPN, CDR2 SVGIG (reference sequence). The CDR3 sequence is 15 residues long. CDR3 nucleotide sequence: TGTGCCTGGGACACCGGGACAGGGGGAAATTCACCCCTCCACTTT. Its translation is CAWDTGTGGNSPLHF.

As to this clone: The sample carries other DNA sequences with the same CDR3. The chain combines TRBV7-2 with TRBJ2-7, with TRBD2 matching over 8 bases. Per germline, CDR1 SGHTA and CDR2 FQGNSA. V lost 2 bases and J lost 6; bases outside the gene matches: 6. The CDR3 is made up of 14 amino acids. For the CDR3, the DNA is TGTGCCAGCAGCTTATCTCTAGCGGGCGCCGAGCAGTACTTC. It specifies CASSLSLAGAEQYF.

The gene calls are TRBV10-3 and TRBJ1-1; the D is unclear. This CDR3 has 13 amino acids. Germline CDR1 and CDR2: ENHRY and SYGVKD. Trimming left V 4 bases short and J 6 bases short, with 12 bases between. This CDR3 reads CAISGNGDAEAFF. In DNA form, the CDR3 reads TGTGCCATCAGTGGAAACGGAGACGCTGAAGCTTTCTTT.

In its sample, this clone was seen once. This chain joins TRBV4-3 and TRBJ2-3, with 8 bases fitting TRBD1. The CDR3 loop spans 16 amino acids. Germline values: CDR1 LGHNA, CDR2 YSLEER. V shed 1 base and J 2 bases; nucleotides not matched to a gene: 5. CDR3 loop: CASSQGQGAHTDTQYF. The CDR3 DNA sequence: TGCGCCAGCAGCCAAGGGCAGGGGGCTCACACAGATACGCAGTATTTT.

V gene TRBV7-2 combines with J gene TRBJ1-3; D gene ambiguous. V dropped 4 bases and J dropped 4 bases, with 14 bases sitting between them. Germline V CDR1 and CDR2: SGHTA, FQGNSA. This CDR3 contains 15 residues. CDR3 sequence: CASSSTPPRGNTIYF. CDR3 nucleotide sequence: TGTGCCAGCAGCTCCACCCCCCCCCGGGGAAACACCATATATTTT.

The rearrangement joins TRBV3-1 (or the pseudogene TRBV3-2) to TRBJ1-1, with 8 bases fitting TRBD1. V lost 1 base, J lost 7 bases, and 14 bases stayed unmatched. The CDR3 sequence is 17 residues long. CDR1 is LGHDT, CDR2 YNNKEL, per germline (reference sequence). The CDR3 region is CASSQGLPGTGRYEAFF. The CDR3 DNA reads TGTGCCAGCAGCCAAGGGTTGCCTGGGACAGGCAGATATGAAGCTTTCTTT.

This chain joins TRBV6-4 and TRBJ2-2; D possibly corresponds to TRBD2 (5 bases). Trimming pared 5 bases from V and 6 bases from J, leaving 10 bases between. CDR1 and CDR2 from the germline V gene are MRHNA and SNTAGT. The CDR3 has 13 residues. The CDR3 coding sequence is TGTGCCAGCAGTAACGGGCGGGCCGGGGAGCTGTTTTTT. Its translation is CASSNGRAGELFF.

The chain is built from TRBV29-1 and TRBJ2-3; tentatively, D is TRBD2 (5 bases). The CDR3 runs to 12 residues. The ends were cut back, 4 bases at V and 2 bases at J, with 7 bases in the middle. The germline gives CDR1 SQVTM, CDR2 ANQGSEA. The CDR3 nucleotides read TGCAGCGTTGTGGGAGTCACAGATACGCAGTATTTT. It yields the protein CSVVGVTDTQYF.

V and J are TRBV6-6 and TRBJ1-1; TRBD1 agrees at 9 bases. Germline V gives CDR1 MNHNY, CDR2 SVGAGI (reference sequence). J gave up 7 bases and V 2 bases, and 8 bases lay outside the gene matches. CDR3 length equals 15 residues. Here the CDR3 DNA reads TGTGCCAGCAGTTACAATAGCCGGGACAGGGTTGAAGCTTTCTTT. It is translated as CASSYNSRDRVEAFF.

The V call is TRBV9, the J call TRBJ2-1; maybe TRBD1 (6 bases). The CDR3 has 14 amino acids. V lost 4 bases and J 8 bases, leaving 16 bases between the germline ends. Germline CDR1 and CDR2: SGDLS and YYNGEE. CDR3 DNA: TGTGCCAGCAGCTACCGACAGGTCGTAGATGAGCAGTTCTTC. Amino acids: CASSYRQVVDEQFF.

The gene calls are TRBV18 and TRBJ1-5; the match to TRBD1 covers 10 bases. This CDR3 has 13 residues. Germline V gives CDR1 KGHSH, CDR2 LQKENI. V lost 6 bases and J lost 9; bases outside the gene matches: 5. The CDR3 nucleotides are TGTGCCAGCTCCCAGGACAGGGGGGGGCCCCAGCATTTT. It translates to CASSQDRGGPQHF. Full variable domain (rest looked up from reference TRBV18 and TRBJ1-5): NAGVMQNPRHLVRRRGQEARLRCSPMKGHSHVYWYRQLPEEGLKFMVYLQKENIIDESGMPKERFSAEFPKEGPSILRIQQVVRGDSAAYFCASSQDRGGPQHFGDGTRLSIL.

V and J are TRBV6-4 and TRBJ1-1, with unresolved D. CDR1 is MRHNA and CDR2 is SNTAGT in the germline V gene. The CDR3 spans 14 residues. Deletions cut 6 bases from V and 2 bases from J, with 13 bases between. Here the CDR3 DNA reads TGTGCCAGCAGATTTCTGGCGGGAAACACTGAAGCTTTCTTT. The encoded protein is CASRFLAGNTEAFF.

This chain joins TRBV3-1 (or the pseudogene TRBV3-2) and TRBJ1-2; D gene uncertain. CDR1 and CDR2 (germline): LGHDT, YNNKEL (reference sequence). CDR3 length: 11 residues. V shed 5 bases and J shed 10 bases, with 11 bases lying between them. This CDR3 is CASSDGRFYTF. CDR3 DNA: TGTGCCAGCAGCGATGGGCGCTTCTACACCTTC.

In this sample, this clone turned up once. The rearrangement links TRBV28 to TRBJ1-3; 8 nucleotides line up with TRBD1. Germline loops: CDR1 MDHEN, CDR2 SYDVKM. Trimming removed 9 bases from V and 4 bases from J; junction bases left unmatched: 8. The CDR3 consists of 14 residues. The CDR3 loop reads CASRGQGGGNTIYF. CDR3 bases: TGTGCCAGTCGCGGACAGGGAGGAGGAAACACCATATATTTT.

The chain joins TRBV30 to TRBJ1-3, with D possibly matching TRBD1 (5 bases). Germline V lookup: CDR1 GTSNPN, CDR2 SVGIG (reference sequence). V gave up 1 base and J gave up 0 bases, with 7 bases separating them. The CDR3 is 14 residues long. CDR3 amino acids: CAWSAGISGNTIYF. CDR3 bases: TGTGCCTGGAGTGCAGGGATCTCTGGAAACACCATATATTTT.

The chain has TRBV19 and TRBJ2-4; 8 bases align to TRBD1. The trim removed 5 bases at V and 1 base at J, leaving 10 bases unmatched. CDR1 is LNHDA and CDR2 is SQIVND in the germline V gene (reference sequence). This CDR3 comprises 17 residues. CDR3: CASSFQGAQDAKNIQYF. The CDR3 coding sequence is TGTGCCAGTAGTTTCCAGGGGGCGCAGGATGCCAAAAACATTCAGTACTTC.

This rearrangement joins TRBV10-3 to TRBJ2-2; 7 bases agree with TRBD1. Trimming cost V 5 bases and J 4 bases; bases outside gene matches: 7. Germline V gene data show CDR1 as ENHRY and CDR2 as SYGVKD. The CDR3 sequence is 15 residues long. The CDR3 coding sequence is TGTGCCATCAGTACAGACAGGGCAGGCACCGGGGAGCTGTTTTTT. Amino acids: CAISTDRAGTGELFF.

This clone was seen a single time. The V and J genes are TRBV20-1 and TRBJ2-7; 9 positions match TRBD1. The CDR3 consists of 15 residues. Losses at the gene ends were 3 bases for V and 1 base for J; bases not matched to a gene: 7. CDR1 DFQATT and CDR2 SNEGSKA come from the germline V gene (reference sequence). The CDR3 here is CSASRPDRGSYEQYF. The CDR3 DNA follows: TGCAGTGCTAGTCGTCCGGACAGGGGATCCTACGAGCAGTACTTC.

This clone has a single count. The chain couples TRBV19 to TRBJ2-3; D is uncertain. This CDR3 comprises 12 residues. Germline V gives CDR1 LNHDA, CDR2 SQIVND (reference sequence). Trimming left V 3 bases short and J 4 bases short, with 5 bases between. The CDR3 loop reads CASSISSDTQYF. The CDR3 DNA reads TGTGCCAGTAGTATTTCATCAGATACGCAGTATTTT.